This TCR beta chain emerged from a study of memory CD4+ T cells and cytomegalovirus serostatus. Overall study context: Healthy Belgian adult donors included nine or ten CMV-positive and approximately 25 CMV-negative people.

The V gene lost 5 bases and the J gene lost 6 bases, with 10 bases spanning the gap. The germline V gene has CDR1 SGHTA and CDR2 FQGTGA. This CDR3 region has 13 residues. Single viable CD3+CD4+CD8-CD45RO+ cells were sorted as the memory CD4+ T cells. Broader study findings: Each of approximately 70 CMV-associated TCRbeta sequences occurred in one to five individuals. The CMV-associated TCR signature appears largely within the CD4+ memory repertoire.

To note about this clone: Its antigen is currently unknown.

Sequencing was performed with immunoSEQ multiplex PCR; in TCRdb, only in-frame clones are kept and a portion is missing. Found here are tens of thousands of clones, 77% of them singletons; the top ten hold about 0.6%. This TCR was recovered from an adult in good health and CMV-seronegative. Sequencing was performed on memory CD4+ T cells from blood. V usage is TRBV7-3 and J usage is TRBJ2-2, with TRBD2 as a possible D gene (5 bases). CDR3 in amino acids: CASSLSGAGELFF. CDR3 sequence (DNA): TGTGCCAGCAGCCTCTCCGGGGCCGGGGAGCTGTTTTTT.